This T cell receptor beta chain was profiled in a study of blood T cell repertoires in COVID-19. The overall study: Samples came from the United States, Italy and Spain, spanning acute and convalescent COVID-19. From T cells, B-cell-depleted T cells, or PBMCs came the material, which was cDNA or gDNA.

Source study methods: Amplified reference gene primers provided the basis for estimating nucleated cell counts. TCRdb keeps only in-frame clones here, not all; method: immunoSEQ multiplex PCR. V and J calls and clone size are as listed in that table; D and trimming were resolved from the DNA. The data show approximately 67,000 clones, 80% to 95% seen once. The CDR3 covers 15 residues. The sequencing sample was made of peripheral blood. The chain is built from TRBV21-1 and TRBJ1-2; the D segment call TRBD1 is taken from the table without a DNA check. TRBV21-1 is labeled a pseudogene. This TCR was recovered from a woman aged 55-69 years with active COVID-19. This CDR3 reads CASSRGTGVNYGYTF. CDR3 bases: TGTGCCAGCAGCAGAGGGACAGGGGTTAACTATGGCTACACCTTC.